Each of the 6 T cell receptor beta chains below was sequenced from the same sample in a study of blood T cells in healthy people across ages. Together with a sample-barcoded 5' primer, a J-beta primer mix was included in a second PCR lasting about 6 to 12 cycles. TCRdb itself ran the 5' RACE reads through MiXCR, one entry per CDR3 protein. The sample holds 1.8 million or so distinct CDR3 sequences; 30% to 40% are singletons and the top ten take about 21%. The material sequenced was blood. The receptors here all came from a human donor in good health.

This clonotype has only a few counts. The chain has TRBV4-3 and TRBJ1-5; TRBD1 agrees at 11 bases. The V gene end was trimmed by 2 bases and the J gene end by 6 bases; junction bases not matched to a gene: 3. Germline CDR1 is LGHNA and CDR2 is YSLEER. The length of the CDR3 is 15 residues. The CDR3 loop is CASSQRTGGGQPQHF. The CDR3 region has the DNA TGCGCCAGCAGCCAAAGGACAGGGGGCGGTCAGCCCCAGCATTTT.

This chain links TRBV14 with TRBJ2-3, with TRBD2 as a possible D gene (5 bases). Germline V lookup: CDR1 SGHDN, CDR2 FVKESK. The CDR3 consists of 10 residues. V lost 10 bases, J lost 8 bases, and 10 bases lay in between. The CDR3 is CATLEVTQYF. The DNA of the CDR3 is TGTGCCACACTAGAGGTTACGCAGTATTTT.

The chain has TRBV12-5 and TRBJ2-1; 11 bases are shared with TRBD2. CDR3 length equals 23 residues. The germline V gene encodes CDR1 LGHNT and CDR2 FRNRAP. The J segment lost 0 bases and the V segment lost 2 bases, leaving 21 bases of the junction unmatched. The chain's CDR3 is CASGLPSTSGGPLTDSSYNEQFF. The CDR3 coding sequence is TGTGCTAGTGGTTTGCCATCAACTAGCGGGGGACCACTCACTGATAGCTCCTACAATGAGCAGTTCTTC.

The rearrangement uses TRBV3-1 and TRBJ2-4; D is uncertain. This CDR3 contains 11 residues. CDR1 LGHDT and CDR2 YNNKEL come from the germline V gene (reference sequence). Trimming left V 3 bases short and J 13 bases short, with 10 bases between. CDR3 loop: CASSHLLEQYF. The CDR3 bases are TGTGCCAGCAGCCACTTGTTGGAGCAGTACTTC.

The CDR3 DNA sequence: TGTGCCAGCAGCTCTGGGGCCACAGATACGCAGTATTTT. It encodes CASSSGATDTQYF. The rearrangement uses TRBV7-3 and TRBJ2-3, with TRBD1 as a possible D gene (5 bases). CDR3 length: 13 residues. Germline V CDR1 and CDR2: SGHTA, FQGTGA. Trimming removed 4 bases from V and 2 bases from J, with 7 bases in between.

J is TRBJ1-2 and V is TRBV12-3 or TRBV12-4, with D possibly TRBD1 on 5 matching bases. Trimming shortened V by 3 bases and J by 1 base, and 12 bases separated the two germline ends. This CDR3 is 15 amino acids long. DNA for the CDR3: TGTGCCAGCAGTTTCGCCGTCGGGGGTAACTATGGCTACACCTTC. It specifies CASSFAVGGNYGYTF.